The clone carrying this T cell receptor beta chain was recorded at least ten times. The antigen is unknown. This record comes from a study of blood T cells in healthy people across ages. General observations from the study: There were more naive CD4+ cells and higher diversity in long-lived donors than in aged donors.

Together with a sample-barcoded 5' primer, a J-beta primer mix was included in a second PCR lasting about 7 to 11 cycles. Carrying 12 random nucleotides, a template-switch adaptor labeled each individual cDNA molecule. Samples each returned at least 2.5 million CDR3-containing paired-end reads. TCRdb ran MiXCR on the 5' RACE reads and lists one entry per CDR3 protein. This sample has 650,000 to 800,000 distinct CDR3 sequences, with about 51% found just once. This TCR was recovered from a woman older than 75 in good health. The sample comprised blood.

For the CDR3, the DNA is TGCAGCGTTGCCATCCAAGAGACCCAGTACTTC. This gives the protein CSVAIQETQYF. The rearrangement links TRBV29-1 to TRBJ2-5; D uncertain. Germline CDR1 and CDR2: SQVTM and ANQGSEA. Trimming stripped 4 bases from V and 1 base from J, with 4 bases between. The CDR3 length is 11 residues. The full variable domain, its missing parts supplied by reference TRBV29-1 and TRBJ2-5, is SAVISQKPSRDICQRGTSLTIQCQVDSQVTMMFWYRQQPGQSLTLIATANQGSEATYESGFVIDKFPISRPNLTFSTLTVSNMSPEDSSIYLCSVAIQETQYFGPGTRLLVL.